The 22 T cell receptor beta chains given below trace back to one sample, sequenced in a study of CD8 T cells in ankylosing spondylitis. In TCRdb, the 5' RACE reads were re-called with MiXCR into one record per CDR3 protein. Of about 240,000 distinct CDR3 sequences listed, 8.2% were seen once; the top ten hold around 5.1%. The sequenced material came from blood, either unsorted or a sorted T cell fraction (not recorded which). These receptors were obtained from a female donor with ankylosing spondylitis or in good health (not recorded which).

As regards this clonotype: A much larger clone differs by one base, so this may be a read error. The V gene is TRBV5-6, the J gene TRBJ2-7, with D uncertain. Per germline, CDR1 SGHDT and CDR2 YYEEEE. The V end was cut by 4 bases, the J end by 7 bases, with 12 bases between. The CDR3 spans 12 residues. CDR3 sequence: CASSLSRNEQYF. The CDR3 DNA sequence: TGTGCCAGCAGCCTGAGTCGAAATGAGCAGTACTTC.

This clonotype was picked up many times. The gene calls are TRBV20-1 and TRBJ2-7; D perhaps matches TRBD2 (6 bases). CDR3 length equals 15 residues. In germline, CDR1 is DFQATT, CDR2 SNEGSKA (reference sequence). Trimming stripped 1 base from V and 1 base from J, with 14 bases between. This CDR3 is CSARGPSAASYEQYF. CDR3 coding DNA: TGCAGTGCTAGAGGTCCTAGCGCTGCTTCCTACGAGCAGTACTTC.

At least ten counts were recorded for this clonotype. The CDR3 coding sequence is TGTGCTAGTGGTTTGTCCGGGAGGGCCTTTGAGCAGTTCTTC. Translation: CASGLSGRAFEQFF. The chain carries TRBV12-5 and TRBJ2-1; TRBD2 matches 8 bases. J was trimmed by 9 bases and V by 2 bases; bases with no gene match: 6. The germline gives CDR1 LGHNT, CDR2 FRNRAP. The CDR3 contains 14 residues.

Comment on this clonotype: A read error may explain this, as a much larger clone is one base away. CDR3 DNA sequence: TGTGCCAGCAGTGCGACTAGCGGGGGATCCTACGAGCAGTGCTTC. Translated: CASSATSGGSYEQCF. V usage is TRBV6-1 and J usage is TRBJ2-7, with 12 bases matching TRBD2. Looked up from germline, CDR1 is MNHNS and CDR2 is SASEGT. This CDR3 comprises 15 residues.

The chain couples TRBV7-2 to TRBJ2-3; maybe TRBD2 (6 bases). This CDR3 is 16 amino acids long. V was trimmed by 3 bases and J by 3 bases, leaving 16 bases between them. Germline assignment: CDR1 SGHTA and CDR2 FQGNSA. The CDR3 here is CASSLGLTLATDTQYF. Here the CDR3 DNA reads TGTGCCAGCAGCTTGGGACTTACACTAGCAACAGATACGCAGTATTTT. Together with reference TRBV7-2 and TRBJ2-3, the CDR3 gives the full variable domain: GAGVSQSPSNKVTEKGKDVELRCDPISGHTALYWYRQSLGQGLEFLIYFQGNSAPDKSGLPSDRFSAERTGGSVSTLTIQRTQQEDSAVYLCASSLGLTLATDTQYFGPGTRLTVL.

This clonotype was counted at least ten times. The chain carries TRBV19 and TRBJ2-7; TRBD2 matches at 7 bases. V was clipped by 6 bases and J by 2 bases; unmatched bases: 7. CDR3 length equals 14 residues. CDR1 and CDR2 (germline): LNHDA, SQIVND (reference sequence). This chain's CDR3 is CASSNNGLAYEQYF. In DNA, the CDR3 is TGTGCCAGTAGCAACAATGGACTAGCCTACGAGCAGTACTTC.

This clonotype was recorded many times. The J gene is TRBJ2-2, the V gene TRBV2, with D possibly being TRBD1 (7 bases). The CDR3 sequence is 14 residues long. V was cut by 6 bases and J by 2 bases, with 10 bases left in between. CDR1 and CDR2 from the germline V gene are SNHLY and FYNNEI. For the CDR3, the DNA is TGTGCCAGCAGGCGGGACAGAAACACCGGGGAGCTGTTTTTT. Translated, it gives CASRRDRNTGELFF.

Of note for this clonotype: This may be a read error, as it is one base from a much larger clone. The V gene is TRBV9, the J gene TRBJ2-7; 11 nucleotides agree with TRBD2. Germline CDR1 is SGDLS and CDR2 is YYNGEE. The CDR3 totals 15 residues. CDR3 protein: CVSSETSGNSYEQYF. CDR3 DNA: TGTGTCAGCAGCGAGACTAGCGGGAACTCCTACGAGCAGTACTTC.

This clonotype was observed many times. The rearrangement links TRBV28 to TRBJ2-1; TRBD2 matches at 9 bases. Trimming took 6 bases from V and 4 from J; bases not matched to a gene: 16. Per germline, CDR1 MDHEN and CDR2 SYDVKM. CDR3 length equals 18 residues. The CDR3 spells CASSKRRIRLAAYNEQFF. The DNA of the CDR3 is TGTGCCAGCAGCAAAAGACGAATCCGACTAGCGGCTTACAATGAGCAGTTCTTC.

This clonotype was recorded many times. The rearrangement links TRBV27 to TRBJ1-2, with 10 bases aligning to TRBD1. The CDR3 loop spans 16 amino acids. Germline lookup yields CDR1 MNHEY and CDR2 SMNVEV (reference sequence). Trimming removed 6 bases from V and 4 bases from J; junction bases left unmatched: 11. In DNA form, the CDR3 reads TGTGCCAGCAGATGGGACAGGGGACAAGCCTCCTATGGCTACACCTTC. It specifies CASRWDRGQASYGYTF.

Remarks on this clonotype: One base away lies a much larger clone, so this may be a sequencing read error. The chain links TRBV30 to TRBJ1-1; D remains ambiguous. Deletions cut 3 bases from V and 7 bases from J, with 9 bases between. Per germline, CDR1 GTSNPN and CDR2 SVGIG (reference sequence). The CDR3 contains 11 residues. CDR3 region: CAWSVTVEAFF. DNA of the CDR3: TGTGCCTGGAGCGTGACCGTTGAAGCTTTCTTT.

This chain uses TRBV6-4 with TRBJ2-1; 9 nucleotides line up with TRBD2. CDR1 and CDR2 (germline): MRHNA, SNTAGT. This CDR3 region has 15 residues. J gave up 2 bases and V 6 bases, and 5 bases lay outside the gene matches. The CDR3 region is CASRRASGAYNEQFF. The CDR3 DNA reads TGTGCCAGCAGACGTGCTAGCGGGGCCTACAATGAGCAGTTCTTC.

This clonotype was observed many times. This chain joins TRBV27 and TRBJ2-3; D unclear. V lost 5 bases to trimming and J lost 6 bases, with 9 bases between them. Germline CDR1 is MNHEY and CDR2 is SMNVEV (reference sequence). The CDR3 extends over 12 amino acids. The CDR3 DNA sequence: TGTGCCAGCAGTCCCTCCTGGGATACGCAGTATTTT. Translating gives CASSPSWDTQYF.

This clonotype came up many times. The chain combines TRBV5-1 with TRBJ2-1, with 7 bases lining up with TRBD2. V was clipped by 4 bases and J by 5 bases; unmatched bases: 12. Germline V gene data show CDR1 as SGHRS and CDR2 as YFSETQ. The CDR3 is 16 residues long. The CDR3, as DNA: TGCGCCAGCAGCCCGGGGGGAAATCGAGGACACAATGAGCAGTTCTTC. The encoded protein is CASSPGGNRGHNEQFF.

This clonotype was found many times. V is TRBV6-2 or TRBV6-3 and J is TRBJ1-5; D unresolved. CDR1 is MNHEY and CDR2 is SVGEGT in the germline V gene. V lost 0 bases, J lost 4 bases, and 7 bases lay in between. This CDR3 region has 14 residues. CDR3 residues: CASSYSKANQPQHF. In DNA form, the CDR3 reads TGTGCCAGCAGTTACTCGAAGGCAAATCAGCCCCAGCATTTT.

With regard to this clonotype: This clone may be a read error of a much larger clone one base away. The chain couples TRBV27 to TRBJ2-3; 7 bases agree with TRBD2. Germline assignment: CDR1 MNHEY and CDR2 SMNVEV (reference sequence). There are 13 residues in the CDR3. CDR3 loop: CVSTGLHTDTQYF. CDR3 in DNA: TGTGTCAGCACGGGACTACACACAGATACGCAGTATTTT.

This clonotype was observed at least ten times. The gene calls are TRBV11-2 and TRBJ2-1, with 9 bases matching TRBD1. Trimming cost V 3 bases and J 5 bases; bases outside gene matches: 2. CDR3 length equals 14 residues. Germline loops: CDR1 SGHAT, CDR2 FQNNGV. In DNA, the CDR3 is TGTGCCAGCAGCTTGGACAGGGGAGACAATGAGCAGTTCTTC. Translation: CASSLDRGDNEQFF. The full variable domain, in which reference TRBV11-2 and TRBJ2-1 provide the parts outside the CDR3, is EAGVAQSPRYKIIEKRQSVAFWCNPISGHATLYWYQQILGQGPKLLIQFQNNGVVDDSQLPKDRFSAERLKGVDSTLKIQPAKLEDSAVYLCASSLDRGDNEQFFGPGTRLTVL.

V usage is TRBV4-3 and J usage is TRBJ2-3; D might be TRBD2 (6 bases). Trimming pared 1 base from V and 3 bases from J, leaving 8 bases between. CDR1 and CDR2 from the germline V gene are LGHNA and YSLEER. This CDR3 has 14 amino acids. CDR3 region: CASSQGAGTDTQYF. The CDR3, as DNA: TGCGCCAGCAGCCAAGGGGCGGGGACAGATACGCAGTATTTT.

This clonotype appeared many times. The chain links TRBV4-3 to TRBJ2-3; no firm D call. Germline V lookup: CDR1 LGHNA, CDR2 YSLEER. V lost 4 bases, J lost 0 bases, and 11 bases lay in between. The CDR3 runs 15 residues. Here the CDR3 DNA reads TGCGCCAGCAGCCCATCCCAAACTAGCACAGATACGCAGTATTTT. As protein: CASSPSQTSTDTQYF.

In its sample, this clonotype was seen once. Here the CDR3 reads CASSLTPGPYEQYF. CDR3 bases: TGTGCCAGCAGCTTGACACCGGGGCCCTACGAGCAGTACTTC. The chain combines TRBV7-2 with TRBJ2-7; possibly TRBD1 or TRBD2 for D (5 bases each). Trimming shortened V by 3 bases and J by 2 bases, and 11 bases separated the two germline ends. This CDR3 comprises 14 residues. Germline CDR1 reads SGHTA; CDR2 reads FQGNSA.

This clonotype was detected ten times or more. CDR3 DNA: TGCAGTGCTGGCTCAAGCGTAGGGAGGGCTTGGAATGAGCAGTTCTTC. Protein product: CSAGSSVGRAWNEQFF. The genes are TRBV20-1 and TRBJ2-1; 7 bases are a match to TRBD2. V shed 5 bases and J 7 bases; nucleotides not matched to a gene: 17. This CDR3 region has 16 residues. Germline assignment: CDR1 DFQATT and CDR2 SNEGSKA (reference sequence).

This clonotype appeared a few times. The chain couples TRBV27 to TRBJ2-1, with D maybe TRBD1 (5 bases). The CDR3 sequence is 15 residues long. Germline-derived CDR1 and CDR2 are MNHEY and SMNVEV (reference sequence). Trimming pared 3 bases from V and 5 bases from J, leaving 14 bases between. CDR3 sequence reads: CASSFLGLSNNEQFF. The CDR3 DNA reads as TGTGCCAGCAGTTTCCTGGGGCTTAGCAACAATGAGCAGTTCTTC.